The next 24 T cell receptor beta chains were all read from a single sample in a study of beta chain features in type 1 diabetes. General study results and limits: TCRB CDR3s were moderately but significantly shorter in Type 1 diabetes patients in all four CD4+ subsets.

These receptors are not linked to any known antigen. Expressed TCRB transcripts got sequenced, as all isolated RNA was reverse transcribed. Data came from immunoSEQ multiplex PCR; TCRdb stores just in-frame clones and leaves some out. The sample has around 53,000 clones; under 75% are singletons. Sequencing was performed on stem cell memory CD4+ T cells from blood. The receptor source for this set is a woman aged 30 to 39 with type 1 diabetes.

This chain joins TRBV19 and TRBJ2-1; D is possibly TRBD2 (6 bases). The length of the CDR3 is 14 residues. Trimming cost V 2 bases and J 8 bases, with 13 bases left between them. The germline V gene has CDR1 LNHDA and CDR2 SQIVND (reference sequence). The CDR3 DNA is TGTGCCAGTAGTATAAATGGCGGGGCCTATGAGCAGTTCTTC. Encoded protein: CASSINGGAYEQFF.

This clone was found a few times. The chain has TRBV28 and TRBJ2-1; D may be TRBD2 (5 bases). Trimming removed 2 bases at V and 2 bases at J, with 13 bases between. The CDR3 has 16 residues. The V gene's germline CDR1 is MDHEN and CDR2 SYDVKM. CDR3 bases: TGTGCCAGCAGTTTAGGACTGGGTGGCGCCTACAATGAGCAGTTCTTC. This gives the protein CASSLGLGGAYNEQFF.

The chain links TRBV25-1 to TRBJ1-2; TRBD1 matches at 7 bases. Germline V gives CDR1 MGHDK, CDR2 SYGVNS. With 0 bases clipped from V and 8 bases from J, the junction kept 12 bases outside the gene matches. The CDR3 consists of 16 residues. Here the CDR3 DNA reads TGTGCCAGCAGTGAATATTTCGGGGGCAGGGGGAGAGGCTACACCTTC. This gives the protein CASSEYFGGRGRGYTF.

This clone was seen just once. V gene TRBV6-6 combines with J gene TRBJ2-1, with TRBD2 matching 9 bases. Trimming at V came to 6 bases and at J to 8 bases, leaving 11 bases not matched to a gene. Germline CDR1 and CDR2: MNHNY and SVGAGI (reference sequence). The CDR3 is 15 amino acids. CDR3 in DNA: TGTGCCAGCAGGCGACTAGCGGTTCAATGGGATGAGCAGTTCTTC. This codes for CASRRLAVQWDEQFF.

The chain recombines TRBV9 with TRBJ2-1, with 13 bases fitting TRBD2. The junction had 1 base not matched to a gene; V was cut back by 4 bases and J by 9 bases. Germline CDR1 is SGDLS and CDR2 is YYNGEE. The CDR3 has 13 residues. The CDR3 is CASSRLAGGEQFF. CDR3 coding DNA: TGTGCCAGCAGCAGACTAGCGGGAGGTGAGCAGTTCTTC.

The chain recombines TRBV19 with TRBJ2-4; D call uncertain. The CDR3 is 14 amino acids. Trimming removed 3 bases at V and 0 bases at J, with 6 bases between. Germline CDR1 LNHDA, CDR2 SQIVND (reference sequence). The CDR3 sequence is CASSIQLAKNIQYF. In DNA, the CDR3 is TGTGCCAGTAGTATCCAGTTAGCCAAAAACATTCAGTACTTC.

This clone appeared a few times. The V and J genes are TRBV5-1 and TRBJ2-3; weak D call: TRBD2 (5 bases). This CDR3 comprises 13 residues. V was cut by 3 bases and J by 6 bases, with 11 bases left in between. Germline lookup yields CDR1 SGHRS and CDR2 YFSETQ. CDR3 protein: CASSSGSVDTQYF. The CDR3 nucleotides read TGCGCCAGCAGCTCGGGGAGTGTGGATACGCAGTATTTT. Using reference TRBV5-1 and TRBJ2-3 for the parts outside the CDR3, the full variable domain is KAGVTQTPRYLIKTRGQQVTLSCSPISGHRSVSWYQQTPGQGLQFLFEYFSETQRNKGNFPGRFSGRQFSNSRSEMNVSTLELGDSALYLCASSSGSVDTQYFGPGTRLTVL.

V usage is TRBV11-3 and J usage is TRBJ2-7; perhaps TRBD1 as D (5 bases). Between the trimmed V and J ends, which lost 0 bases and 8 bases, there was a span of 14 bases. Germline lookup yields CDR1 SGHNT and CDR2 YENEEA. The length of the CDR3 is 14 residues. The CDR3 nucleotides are TGTGCCAGCAGCTTAGAGGAAAGGGGCCTCAAGCAGTACTTC. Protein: CASSLEERGLKQYF.

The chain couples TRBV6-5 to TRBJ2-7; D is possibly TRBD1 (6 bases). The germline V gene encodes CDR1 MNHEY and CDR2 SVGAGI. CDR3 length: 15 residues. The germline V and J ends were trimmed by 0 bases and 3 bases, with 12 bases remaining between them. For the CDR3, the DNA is TGTGCCAGCAGTTACTCATACCGGGACAACTACGAGCAGTACTTC. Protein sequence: CASSYSYRDNYEQYF.

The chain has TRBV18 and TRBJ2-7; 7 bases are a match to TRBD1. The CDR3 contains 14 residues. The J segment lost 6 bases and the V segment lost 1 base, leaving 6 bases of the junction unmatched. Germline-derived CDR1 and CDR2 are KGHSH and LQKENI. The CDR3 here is CASSPRQGTGEQYF. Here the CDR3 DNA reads TGTGCCAGCTCACCACGACAGGGAACGGGCGAGCAGTACTTC.

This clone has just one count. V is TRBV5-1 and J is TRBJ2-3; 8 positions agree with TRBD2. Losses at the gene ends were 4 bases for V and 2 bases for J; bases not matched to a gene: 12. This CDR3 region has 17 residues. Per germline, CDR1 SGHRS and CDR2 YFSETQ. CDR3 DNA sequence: TGCGCCAGCAGCCTTGTGGGGTATAGCGGGAACACAGATACGCAGTATTTT. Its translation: CASSLVGYSGNTDTQYF. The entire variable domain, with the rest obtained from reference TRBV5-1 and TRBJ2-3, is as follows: KAGVTQTPRYLIKTRGQQVTLSCSPISGHRSVSWYQQTPGQGLQFLFEYFSETQRNKGNFPGRFSGRQFSNSRSEMNVSTLELGDSALYLCASSLVGYSGNTDTQYFGPGTRLTVL.

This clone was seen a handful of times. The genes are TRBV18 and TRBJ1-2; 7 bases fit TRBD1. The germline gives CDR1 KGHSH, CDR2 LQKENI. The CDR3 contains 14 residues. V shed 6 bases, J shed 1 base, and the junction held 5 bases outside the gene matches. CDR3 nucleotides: TGTGCCAGCTCTCTACAGGGGAATAACTATGGCTACACCTTC. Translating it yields CASSLQGNNYGYTF.

The CDR3 DNA sequence: TGTGCCATCAGTCCCGGGACAGGTTTAGTTCTAGCTTTCTTT. Translating it yields CAISPGTGLVLAFF. V gene TRBV10-3 combines with J gene TRBJ1-1, with 8 bases matching TRBD1. The CDR3 runs to 14 residues. Germline-derived CDR1 and CDR2 are ENHRY and SYGVKD. Trimming removed 5 bases from V and 10 bases from J; junction bases left unmatched: 12.

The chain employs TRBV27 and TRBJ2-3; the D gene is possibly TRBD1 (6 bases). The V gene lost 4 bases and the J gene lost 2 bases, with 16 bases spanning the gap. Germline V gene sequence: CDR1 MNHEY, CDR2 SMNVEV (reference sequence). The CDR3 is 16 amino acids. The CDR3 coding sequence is TGTGCCAGCAGTTCCACACAGGGACATTACACAGATACGCAGTATTTT. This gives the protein CASSSTQGHYTDTQYF.

CDR3 nucleotide sequence: TGCGCCAGCAGTGAAGGGGACAGCATGAGTAGAAAAGCTTTCTTT. The encoded protein is CASSEGDSMSRKAFF. The chain recombines TRBV10-2 with TRBJ1-1; 7 positions match TRBD1. This CDR3 comprises 15 residues. CDR1 is WSHSY, CDR2 SAAADI, per germline. V shed 3 bases, J shed 9 bases, and the junction held 13 bases outside the gene matches.

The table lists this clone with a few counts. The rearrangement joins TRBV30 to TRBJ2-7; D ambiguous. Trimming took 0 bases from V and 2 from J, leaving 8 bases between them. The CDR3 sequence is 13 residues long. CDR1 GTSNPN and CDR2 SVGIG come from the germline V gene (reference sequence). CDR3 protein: CAWSVPVTYEQYF. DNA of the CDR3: TGTGCCTGGAGTGTACCGGTAACCTACGAGCAGTACTTC.

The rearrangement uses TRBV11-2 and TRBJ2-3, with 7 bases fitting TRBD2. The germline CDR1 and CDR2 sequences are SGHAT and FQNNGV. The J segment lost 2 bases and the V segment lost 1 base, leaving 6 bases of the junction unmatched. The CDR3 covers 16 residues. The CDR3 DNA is TGTGCCAGCAGCTTAGGGGGGAGGGGCGCCACAGATACGCAGTATTTT. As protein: CASSLGGRGATDTQYF.

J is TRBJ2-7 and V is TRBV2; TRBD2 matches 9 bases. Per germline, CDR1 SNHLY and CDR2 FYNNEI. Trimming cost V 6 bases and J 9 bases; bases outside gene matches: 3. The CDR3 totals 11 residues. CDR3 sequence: CASSQAGGQYF. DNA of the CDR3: TGTGCCAGCAGCCAAGCGGGGGGGCAGTACTTC.

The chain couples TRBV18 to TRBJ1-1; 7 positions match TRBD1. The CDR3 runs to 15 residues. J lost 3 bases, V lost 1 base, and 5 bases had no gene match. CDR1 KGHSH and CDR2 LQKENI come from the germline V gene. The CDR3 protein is CASSPQGAVHTEAFF. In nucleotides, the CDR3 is TGTGCCAGCTCACCACAGGGGGCGGTGCACACTGAAGCTTTCTTT.

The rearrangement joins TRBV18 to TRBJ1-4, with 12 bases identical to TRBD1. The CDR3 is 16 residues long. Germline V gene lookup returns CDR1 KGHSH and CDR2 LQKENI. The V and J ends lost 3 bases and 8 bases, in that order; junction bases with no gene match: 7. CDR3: CASSPPGGTGGEKLFF. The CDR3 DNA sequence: TGTGCCAGCTCACCCCCGGGCGGGACAGGGGGCGAAAAACTGTTTTTT. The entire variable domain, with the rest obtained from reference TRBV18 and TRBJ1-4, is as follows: NAGVMQNPRHLVRRRGQEARLRCSPMKGHSHVYWYRQLPEEGLKFMVYLQKENIIDESGMPKERFSAEFPKEGPSILRIQQVVRGDSAAYFCASSPPGGTGGEKLFFGSGTQLSVL.

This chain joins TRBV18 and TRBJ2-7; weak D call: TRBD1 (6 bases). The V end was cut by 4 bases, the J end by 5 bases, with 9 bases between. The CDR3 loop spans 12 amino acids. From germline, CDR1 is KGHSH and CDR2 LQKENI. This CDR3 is CASSLRGDEQYF. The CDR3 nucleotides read TGTGCCAGCTCACTCAGGGGTGACGAGCAGTACTTC. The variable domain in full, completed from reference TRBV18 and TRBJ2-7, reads NAGVMQNPRHLVRRRGQEARLRCSPMKGHSHVYWYRQLPEEGLKFMVYLQKENIIDESGMPKERFSAEFPKEGPSILRIQQVVRGDSAAYFCASSLRGDEQYFGPGTRLTVT.

The DNA of the CDR3 is TGTGCCAGCTCACCCCCCCAGGCGGAGGCCACCGGGGAGCTGTTTTTT. Its protein is CASSPPQAEATGELFF. J is TRBJ2-2 and V is TRBV18, with D possibly matching TRBD2 (5 bases). Germline loops: CDR1 KGHSH, CDR2 LQKENI. Trimming took off 3 bases at V and 4 bases at J, with 15 bases between the two ends. This CDR3 has 16 residues.

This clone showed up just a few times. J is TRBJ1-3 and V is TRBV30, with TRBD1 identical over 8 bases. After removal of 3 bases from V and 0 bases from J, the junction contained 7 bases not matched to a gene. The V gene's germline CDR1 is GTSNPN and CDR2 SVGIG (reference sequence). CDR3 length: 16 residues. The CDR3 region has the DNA TGTGCCTGGAGACCTAACAGGGGGAACTCTGGAAACACCATATATTTT. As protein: CAWRPNRGNSGNTIYF.

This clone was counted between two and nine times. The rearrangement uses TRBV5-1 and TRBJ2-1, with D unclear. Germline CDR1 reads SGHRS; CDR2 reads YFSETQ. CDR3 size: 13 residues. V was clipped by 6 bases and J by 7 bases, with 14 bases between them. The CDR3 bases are TGCGCCAGCAACCTCGATTGGGCAAATGAGCAGTTCTTC. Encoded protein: CASNLDWANEQFF.